The TCR beta chain described here comes from a study of beta chain features in type 1 diabetes. About the study: Cells sorted and examined across all samples totaled around 110,000,000.

Study-level findings and limits: Sequencing used cDNA, and cells with high TCR expression could therefore be over-represented. Any HLA-type effect on TCRB rearrangement remained unresolved here. TCRB CDR3s were moderately but significantly shorter in Type 1 diabetes patients in all four CD4+ subsets.

Expressed TCRB transcripts were sequenced after all isolated RNA was converted to cDNA. Repertoires were generated with immunoSEQ multiplex PCR, while TCRdb's copy carries only in-frame clones and drops some. This table holds around 360,000 clones, 10% to 15% found once. This clone was counted only a few times. No antigen is known for it. The sequencing sample was made of naive CD4+ T cells from blood. This TCR was recovered from a woman between 18 and 30 years old with type 1 diabetes.

The CDR3 bases are TGTGCCAGCAGCTTACCTAGCGGGGGCCCGTACAATGAGCAGTTCTTC. Protein sequence: CASSLPSGGPYNEQFF. J is TRBJ2-1 and V is TRBV7-9, with 10 bases that match TRBD2. Germline CDR1 reads SEHNR; CDR2 reads FQNEAQ (reference sequence). Trimming took 2 bases from V and 4 from J; bases not matched to a gene: 5. The CDR3 length is 16 residues.